The present T cell receptor (beta chain) was sequenced within a study of shared clonotypes between healthy human individuals. About the study: Per-donor plates numbered three CD4 naive, three CD4 memory, two CD8 naive and one CD8 memory.

Study-wide results and caveats: Generation probability values for non-shared clonotypes were lower than those for clonotypes shared by all four donors. Across a few donors, naive CD4 shared around 5.4%, naive CD8 around 4%, memory CD4 roughly 2.4%, memory CD8 0.4%.

The CDR3 has 14 residues. Trimming pared 3 bases from V and 2 bases from J, leaving 11 bases between. Germline V lookup: CDR1 KGHSH, CDR2 LQKENI. Deep-level settings were used for running the assay. Assay used: immunoSEQ multiplex PCR; TCRdb lists only in-frame clones, some missing. Of 2,500,000 or so clones in the sample, roughly 93% were seen once. In regard to this clone: The target antigen is unknown.

The chain recombines TRBV18 with TRBJ2-7; D remains ambiguous. This receptor was obtained from a man aged 18-30 years in good health. Some clones in this sample may be carry-over from other donors' samples. Sequenced material: naive CD4+ T cells from PBMCs. Indicated subset: CD45RA+ positively selected. In nucleotides, the CDR3 is TGTGCCAGCTCACCCCCGACTGAACCCTACGAGCAGTACTTC. It codes for CASSPPTEPYEQYF. Full variable domain (rest looked up from reference TRBV18 and TRBJ2-7): NAGVMQNPRHLVRRRGQEARLRCSPMKGHSHVYWYRQLPEEGLKFMVYLQKENIIDESGMPKERFSAEFPKEGPSILRIQQVVRGDSAAYFCASSPPTEPYEQYFGPGTRLTVT.